Only a few counts were recorded for the clone carrying this T cell receptor beta chain. Its specificity is unknown. The source of the sample is a study of T cell repertoires in cytomegalovirus infection. Study findings and constraints: CMV-specific TCR beta clonotypes restricted by HLA-C dominated the ex vivo response. Carriage of CMV together with the relevant HLA was identifiable through cumulative public TCR beta family frequency.

MiXCR, run by TCRdb on the reads, gives a single entry per CDR3 protein. The sample has about 740,000 distinct CDR3 sequences, 35% seen once. Trimming stripped 1 base from V and 0 bases from J, with 18 bases between. Germline V gene sequence: CDR1 MGHRA, CDR2 YSYEKL. This CDR3 has 19 amino acids. The chain employs TRBV4-1 and TRBJ1-4, with a tentative D call TRBD1 (5 bases). The sample was PBMCs. The receptor comes from a human donor in good health (CMV status not recorded). Some clones in this sample may be carry-over from other donors' samples. DNA of the CDR3: TGCGCCAGCAGCCAAGTGTGGGCAGGGAGTGGCTCAACTAATGAAAAACTGTTTTTT. Its translation: CASSQVWAGSGSTNEKLFF.